The sequence of this TCR beta chain was determined in a study of CD8+ T cells in alopecia areata. Germline loops: CDR1 MNHNY, CDR2 SVGAGI (reference sequence). The junction had 4 bases not matched to a gene; V was cut back by 9 bases and J by 3 bases. The CDR3 totals 12 residues. In its sample, this clone was seen once. Described treatment: oral pan-JAK inhibitor, 5-10 mg twice daily. Reverse transcription of extracted RNA yielded cDNA, which provided the sequencing template. Repertoires were generated with immunoSEQ multiplex PCR, while TCRdb's copy carries only in-frame clones and drops some. The data contain 95,000 to 150,000 clones, about 50% of them singletons.

The rearrangement links TRBV6-6 to TRBJ1-2; 7 nucleotides agree with TRBD1. The sample in question was CD4+ T cells sorted from blood, obtained at week 4, from a patient treated with tofacitinib. The sequence derives from a human donor with alopecia areata. The CDR3 DNA reads as TGTGCCAGTCGAGGGACAGACTATGGCTACACCTTC. Translating it yields CASRGTDYGYTF.